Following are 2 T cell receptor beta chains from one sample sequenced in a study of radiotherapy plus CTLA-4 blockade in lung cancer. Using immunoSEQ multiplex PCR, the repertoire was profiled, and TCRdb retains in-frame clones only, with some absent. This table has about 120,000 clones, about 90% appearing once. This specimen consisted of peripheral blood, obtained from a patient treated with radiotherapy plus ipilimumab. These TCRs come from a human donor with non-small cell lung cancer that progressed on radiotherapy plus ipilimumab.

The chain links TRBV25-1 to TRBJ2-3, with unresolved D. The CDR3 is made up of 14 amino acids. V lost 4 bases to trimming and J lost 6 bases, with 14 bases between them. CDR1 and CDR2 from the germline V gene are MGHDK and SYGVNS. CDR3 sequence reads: CASSGPAGLDTQYF. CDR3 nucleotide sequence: TGTGCCAGCAGTGGTCCCGCCGGGTTGGATACGCAGTATTTT.

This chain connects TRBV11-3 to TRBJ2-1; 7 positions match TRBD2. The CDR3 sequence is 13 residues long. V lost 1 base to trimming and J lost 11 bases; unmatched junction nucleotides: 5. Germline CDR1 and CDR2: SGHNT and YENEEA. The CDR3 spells CASSLGPGLKQFF. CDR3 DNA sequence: TGTGCCAGCAGCTTAGGCCCGGGACTAAAGCAGTTCTTC. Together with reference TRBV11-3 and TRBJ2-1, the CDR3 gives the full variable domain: EAGVVQSPRYKIIEKKQPVAFWCNPISGHNTLYWYLQNLGQGPELLIRYENEEAVDDSQLPKDRFSAERLKGVDSTLKIQPAELGDSAVYLCASSLGPGLKQFFGPGTRLTVL.